The clone carrying this T cell receptor (beta chain) appeared many times. As yet, its antigen is unknown. The CDR3 runs 16 residues. V shed 4 bases and J shed 0 bases, with 14 bases lying between them. Germline CDR1 reads SGHDT; CDR2 reads YYEEEE. The entry originates in a study of early T cells in non-severe SARS-CoV-2 infection. Study at large: Sequencing was performed on bulk RNA from unsorted whole blood, leaving chains unpaired. Whole-study findings and limits: Reliance on VDJdb matching favored anti-spike CD8 responses; private and CD4 specificities were missed.

Researchers tagged individual cDNA molecules with unique molecular identifiers. TCRdb ran MiXCR on the 5' RACE reads and lists one entry per CDR3 protein. The sample yields 35,000 to 55,000 distinct CDR3 sequences, 20% to 25% seen once. The chain has TRBV5-6 and TRBJ2-1; D uncertain. The sample here was whole blood, taken at baseline. The clonotype comes from an adult who was a healthcare worker with PCR-confirmed SARS-CoV-2 infection or an uninfected control (not recorded which). CDR3 protein: CASSPKGSSSYNEQFF. CDR3 coding DNA: TGTGCCAGCAGCCCCAAGGGATCTAGCTCCTACAATGAGCAGTTCTTC.